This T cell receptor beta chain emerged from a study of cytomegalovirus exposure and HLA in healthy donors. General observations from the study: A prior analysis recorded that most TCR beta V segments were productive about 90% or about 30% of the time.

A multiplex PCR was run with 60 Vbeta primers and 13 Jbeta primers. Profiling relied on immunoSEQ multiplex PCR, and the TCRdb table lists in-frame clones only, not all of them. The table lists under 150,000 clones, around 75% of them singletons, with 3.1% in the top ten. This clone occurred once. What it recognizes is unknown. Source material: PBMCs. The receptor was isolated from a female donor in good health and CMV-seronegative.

CDR3 residues: CASSQLAGGNYEQYF. CDR3 DNA: TGTGCCAGCAGCCAACTAGCGGGGGGCAATTACGAGCAGTACTTC. The chain couples TRBV14 to TRBJ2-7; 11 bases line up with TRBD2. The junction had 4 bases not matched to a gene; V was cut back by 2 bases and J by 4 bases. The CDR3 spans 15 residues. CDR1 is SGHDN, CDR2 FVKESK, per germline.